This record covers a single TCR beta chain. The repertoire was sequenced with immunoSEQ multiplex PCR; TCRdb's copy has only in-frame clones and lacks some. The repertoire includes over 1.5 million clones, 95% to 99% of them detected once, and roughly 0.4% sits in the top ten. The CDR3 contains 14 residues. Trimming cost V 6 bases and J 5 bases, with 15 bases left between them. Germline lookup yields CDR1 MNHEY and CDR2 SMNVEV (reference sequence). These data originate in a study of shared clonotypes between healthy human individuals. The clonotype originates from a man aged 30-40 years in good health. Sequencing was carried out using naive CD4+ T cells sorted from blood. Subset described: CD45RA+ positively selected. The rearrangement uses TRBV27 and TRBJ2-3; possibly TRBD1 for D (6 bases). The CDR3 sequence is CASRTYRVGDTQYF. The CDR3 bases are TGTGCCAGCAGGACCTACAGGGTTGGAGATACGCAGTATTTT.